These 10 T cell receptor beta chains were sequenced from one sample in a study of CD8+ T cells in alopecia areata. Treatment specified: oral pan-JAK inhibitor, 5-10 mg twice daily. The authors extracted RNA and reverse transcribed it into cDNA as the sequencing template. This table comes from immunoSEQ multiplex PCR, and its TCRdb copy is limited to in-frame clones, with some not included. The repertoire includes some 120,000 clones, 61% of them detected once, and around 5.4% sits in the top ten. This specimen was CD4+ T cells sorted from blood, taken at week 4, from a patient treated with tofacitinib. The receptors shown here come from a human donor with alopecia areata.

CDR3 nucleotides: TGCGCCAGCAGCCAAGATCTCCTCGGCTACACCTTC. It yields the protein CASSQDLLGYTF. The V and J genes are TRBV4-3 and TRBJ1-2, with unresolved D. The CDR3 length is 12 residues. Trimming removed 0 bases from V and 8 bases from J, with 7 bases in between. Germline-derived CDR1 and CDR2 are LGHNA and YSLEER.

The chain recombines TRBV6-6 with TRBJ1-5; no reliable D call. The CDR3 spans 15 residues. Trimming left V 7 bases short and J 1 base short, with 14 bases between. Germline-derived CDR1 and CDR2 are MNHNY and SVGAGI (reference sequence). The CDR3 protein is CASTRGDTSNQPQHF. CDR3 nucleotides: TGTGCCAGCACGCGTGGGGATACGAGCAATCAGCCCCAGCATTTT.

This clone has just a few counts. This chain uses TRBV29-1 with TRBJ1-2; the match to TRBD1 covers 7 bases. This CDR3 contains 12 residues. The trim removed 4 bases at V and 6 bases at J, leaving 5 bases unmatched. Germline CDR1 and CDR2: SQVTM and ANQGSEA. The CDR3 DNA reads TGCAGCGTTGGAGACAGGGTTGATGGCTACACCTTC. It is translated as CSVGDRVDGYTF.

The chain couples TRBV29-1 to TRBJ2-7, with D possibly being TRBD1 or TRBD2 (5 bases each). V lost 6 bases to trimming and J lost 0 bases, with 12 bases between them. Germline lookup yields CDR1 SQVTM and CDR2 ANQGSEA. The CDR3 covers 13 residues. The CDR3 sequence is CSVGVRDSYEQYF. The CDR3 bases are TGCAGCGTGGGGGTTCGGGACTCCTACGAGCAGTACTTC.

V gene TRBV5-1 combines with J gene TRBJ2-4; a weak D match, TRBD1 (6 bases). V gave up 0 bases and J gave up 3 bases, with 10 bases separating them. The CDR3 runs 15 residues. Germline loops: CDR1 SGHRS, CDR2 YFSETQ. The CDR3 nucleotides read TGCGCCAGCAGCTTGGTCCCAGGGGACAAAAACATTCAGTACTTC. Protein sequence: CASSLVPGDKNIQYF.

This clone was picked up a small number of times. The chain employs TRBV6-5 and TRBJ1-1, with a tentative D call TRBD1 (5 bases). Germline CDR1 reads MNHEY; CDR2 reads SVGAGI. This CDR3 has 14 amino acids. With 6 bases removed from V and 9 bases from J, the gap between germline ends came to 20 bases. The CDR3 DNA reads TGTGCCAGCAGCCAATTTTTAGGGGCCCCTAAAGCTTTCTTT. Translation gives CASSQFLGAPKAFF.

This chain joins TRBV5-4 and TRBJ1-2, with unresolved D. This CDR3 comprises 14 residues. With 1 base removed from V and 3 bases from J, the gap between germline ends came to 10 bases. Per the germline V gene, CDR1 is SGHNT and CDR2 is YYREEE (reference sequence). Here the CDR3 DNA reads TGTGCCAGCAGCTTGTTTGGGCCCCACTATGGCTACACCTTC. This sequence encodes CASSLFGPHYGYTF.

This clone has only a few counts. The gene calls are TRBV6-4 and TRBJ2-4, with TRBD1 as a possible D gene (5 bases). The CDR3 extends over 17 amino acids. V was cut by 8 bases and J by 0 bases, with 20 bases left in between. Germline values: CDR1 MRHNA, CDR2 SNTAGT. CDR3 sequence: CASPARSTAVAKNIQYF. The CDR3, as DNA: TGTGCCAGCCCTGCTAGATCGACAGCAGTAGCCAAAAACATTCAGTACTTC.

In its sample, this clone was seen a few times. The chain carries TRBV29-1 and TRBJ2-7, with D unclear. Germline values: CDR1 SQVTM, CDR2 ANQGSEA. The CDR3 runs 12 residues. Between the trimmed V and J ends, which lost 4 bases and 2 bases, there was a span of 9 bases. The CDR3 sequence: CSVGFATYEQYF. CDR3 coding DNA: TGCAGCGTTGGGTTTGCCACCTACGAGCAGTACTTC.

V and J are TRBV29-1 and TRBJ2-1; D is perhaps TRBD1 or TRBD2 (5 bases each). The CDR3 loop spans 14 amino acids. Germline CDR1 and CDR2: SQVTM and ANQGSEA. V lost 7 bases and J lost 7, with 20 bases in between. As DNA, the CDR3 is TGCAGCGGCGGCTCCGGGACGGGGCGGAATGAGCAGTTCTTC. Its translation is CSGGSGTGRNEQFF.